Given below is one T cell receptor (beta chain) in context. Its antigen specificity is not known. The read ends 3 residues before the CDR3 terminus; that terminus is restored from the germline J gene. TCR beta CDR3 regions were amplified by multiplex PCR from an average of approximately 1,200 ng genomic DNA per sample using the immunoSEQ assay. To correct primer bias, the assay used a complete synthetic TCR repertoire to set an amplification baseline. The amplicons were sequenced using the Illumina platform. The authors processed their data as follows. Error correction of the sequences involved clustering with frequency ratios plus a modified nearest-neighbor algorithm, after which the sequences were analyzed in the immunoSEQ Analyzer using IMGT gene definitions. At each rarefaction depth, TCR richness and evenness were averaged over 20 rarefaction repeats, and samples with fewer sequences than the depth were excluded. Wilcoxon rank sum tests with FDR correction were used to compare relative abundances of V, D and J genes between the groups. In the blinded duplicates, the intraclass correlation was 95.6% for TCR richness and averaged about 76% across roughly 70 gene segments. Not all clones reach the TCRdb copy of this immuneACCESS table, which keeps in-frame sequences only. Checked studies attribute under half of the gap to unresolved V genes and leave the rest unexplained. The DNA gave D and trimming, while V, J and clone size come from that table. The record for this sample contains approximately 12,000 clones. The top ten clonotypes cover 10% of the sample.

This sample stems from a study of T cells in women clearing cervical HPV infection (dated by TCRdb to 2016 to 2019). About the full investigation: The cases were 25 to 30 women with histologically confirmed HPV16-related CIN3 or worse, and 2 of these cases were invasive cancers. Since HLA typing was available for only a few women, HLA type could not be ruled out as a confounder. Among cases, blood sampling came a median of roughly 140 days after lesion detection, with an interquartile range of about 80 to 220 days. Blood from cases was collected at the visit where the lesion was first found, while blood from controls was collected once the infection could no longer be detected. Cases had a median age of around 32 years compared with approximately 41 for controls, and baseline characteristics showed no significant differences between the groups. The controls were fewer than 30 women whose single incident HPV16 infection cleared within 12 months with no development of precancer or cancer. An exploratory proof-of-principle case-control study, nested within the Guanacaste HPV Natural History Study in Costa Rica, was conducted to compare TCR repertoires across cervical HPV16 outcomes. Five blinded duplicates per group were added as quality controls, giving around 60 samples: approximately 50 participants and 10 replicates. Cases were matched to controls by age within five years and by the year the sample was collected. The parent cohort enrolled about 9,900 women aged 18 or older in Guanacaste, Costa Rica, in about 1992 to 1994 and followed the women for six to eight years.

The cysteine opens and the phenylalanine closes a CDR3 of 13 amino acids. Shown are 30 bases from within the CDR3, in frame from base 1. The germline V gene (reference sequence) provides CDR1 DFQATT and CDR2 SNEGSKA. General findings and caveats noted by the study authors: Whether associations preceded infection or resulted from infection could not be shown with the cross-sectional design, and effector/memory subsets and HPV-specific T cells were not isolated. CIN3+ cases had significantly higher TCR repertoire richness than controls across sequencing depths, but evenness did not differ between the groups. TRBV6-7 relative abundance was lower in cases than in controls (around 0.11% versus 0.15%; Bonferroni P = 0.0008). Because the number of T cells in each sample was unknown, differences in richness could reflect differing T-cell content rather than repertoire biology. Cases were distinguished from controls with an estimated AUC of over 0.75 by random forest classifiers combining richness and V gene abundances.

Every participant had a single incident cervical HPV16 infection, and prevalent HPV16 infections were excluded. Cervical HPV DNA was detected by MY09/MY11 PCR and genotyped by dot-blot hybridization. Roughly 15 mL of heparinized blood was centrifuged, after which the buffy coat was aliquoted, frozen at -30 degrees C, and then stored at -80 degrees C. QIAGEN kits were used to extract genomic DNA from buffy coat specimens. The chain was built from TRBV20-1 and TRBJ1-2; TRBD1 agrees with 8 junctional bases. Sequenced sample: blood buffy coat. The receptor was derived from a woman between 18 and 70 years old with a cervical HPV16 infection that either progressed to CIN3+ or cleared (not recorded which). The CDR3 protein is CSARDPRGQGYTF. The covered CDR3 bases are TGCAGTGCTAGAGATCCCAGGGGGCAGGGC.